This note documents a single T cell receptor (beta chain) sequence. The target antigen is unknown. The data were obtained in a study of graft-versus-host responses after intestinal transplantation. Study at large: After anti-thymocyte globulin induction, recipients took tacrolimus and steroids for about 3 years.

Trimming shortened V by 2 bases and J by 2 bases, and 5 bases separated the two germline ends. The germline V gene has CDR1 SGDLS and CDR2 YYNGEE. This CDR3 has 13 amino acids. Clones were sequenced by immunoSEQ multiplex PCR, and TCRdb holds only the in-frame ones, with some missing. This sample yields almost 30,000 clones, of which around four fifths are seen a single time; just over 3% belongs to the top ten. Lamina propria and intraepithelial lymphocytes were released by processing graft tissue. Findings and limits, study-wide: Present in recipient marrow, GvH clones included some that appeared first in ileum or blood.

This sequence joins TRBV9 and TRBJ1-3; D is unclear. Sequencing was performed on ileum tissue, taken 98 days after intestinal transplantation. The sequence was collected from a human patient who received an intestinal transplant, so some T cells may come from the graft donor. CDR3 bases: TGTGCCAGCAGCGTTAACGCTGGAAACACCATATATTTT. It is translated as CASSVNAGNTIYF.